This T cell receptor beta chain was identified during a study of shared clonotypes between healthy human individuals. On the study more broadly: The study drew on a couple of women and three men aged 18 to 49 as donors.

Study results and caveats: Non-shared clonotypes showed lower generation probabilities than clonotypes common to all four donors. Having only a few donors restricted how much genetic and exposure-history diversity was captured. Measured sharing among donors was expected to vary with sequencing depth.

With regard to this clone: Antigen: not known. Other DNA sequences in this specimen translate into the identical CDR3.

Libraries were prepared by immunoSEQ multiplex PCR; TCRdb keeps only in-frame clonotypes and omits some of them. The sample lists more than 1 million clones, roughly 74% occurring once. Germline CDR1 MDHEN, CDR2 SYDVKM. After removal of 6 bases from V and 2 bases from J, the junction contained 3 bases not matched to a gene. This CDR3 region has 15 residues. V is TRBV28 and J is TRBJ2-6; 8 nucleotides match TRBD1. Input material: memory CD4+ T cells from PBMCs. Indicated subset: CD45RA-negative fraction. This clonotype originated in a man aged 18 to 30 in good health. Some clones in this sample may be carry-over from other donors' samples. The CDR3 DNA follows: TGTGCCAGCAGAGCAGGGGGCGCTGGGGCCAACGTCCTGACTTTC. Translating it yields CASRAGGAGANVLTF.